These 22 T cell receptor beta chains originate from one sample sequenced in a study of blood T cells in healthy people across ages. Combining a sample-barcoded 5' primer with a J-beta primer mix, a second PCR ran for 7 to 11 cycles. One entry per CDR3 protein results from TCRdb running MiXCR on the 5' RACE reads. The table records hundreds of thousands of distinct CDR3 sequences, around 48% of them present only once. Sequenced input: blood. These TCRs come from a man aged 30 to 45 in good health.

CDR3 sequence reads: CASRTGGKPSNEQYF. CDR3 in DNA: TGTGCCAGCAGGACAGGGGGCAAGCCGTCCAACGAGCAGTACTTC. V usage is TRBV28 and J usage is TRBJ2-7; 10 bases agree with TRBD1. With 6 bases clipped from V and 5 bases from J, the junction kept 10 bases outside the gene matches. The CDR3 totals 15 residues. Per the germline V gene, CDR1 is MDHEN and CDR2 is SYDVKM.

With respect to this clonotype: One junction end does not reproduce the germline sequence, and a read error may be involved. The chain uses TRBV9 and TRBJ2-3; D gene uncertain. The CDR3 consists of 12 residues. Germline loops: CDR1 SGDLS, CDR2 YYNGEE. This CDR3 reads CARSVGPDTQYF. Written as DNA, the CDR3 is TGTGCCCGCAGCGTAGGACCAGATACGCAGTATTTT. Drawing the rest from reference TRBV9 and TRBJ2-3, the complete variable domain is DSGVTQTPKHLITATGQRVTLRCSPRSGDLSVYWYQQSLDQGLQFLIQYYNGEERAKGNILERFSAQQFPDLHSELNLSSLELGDSALYFCARSVGPDTQYFGPGTRLTVL.

The CDR3 spells CASSQDWTGVAYNEQFF. The CDR3 coding sequence is TGTGCCAGCAGCCAAGATTGGACAGGGGTGGCCTACAATGAGCAGTTCTTC. The rearrangement uses TRBV3-1 and TRBJ2-1; 9 bases fit TRBD1. V dropped 0 bases and J dropped 2; count of bases not matched to a gene: 5. Looked up from germline, CDR1 is LGHDT and CDR2 is YNNKEL (reference sequence). The CDR3 sequence is 17 residues long.

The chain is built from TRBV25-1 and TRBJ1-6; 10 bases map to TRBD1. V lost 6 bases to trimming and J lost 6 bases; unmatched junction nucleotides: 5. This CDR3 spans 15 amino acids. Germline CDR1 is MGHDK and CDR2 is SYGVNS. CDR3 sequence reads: CASRRDRGLNSPLHF. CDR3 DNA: TGTGCCAGCAGGCGGGACAGGGGCCTTAATTCACCCCTCCACTTT. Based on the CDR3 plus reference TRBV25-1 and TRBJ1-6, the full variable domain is EADIYQTPRYLVIGTGKKITLECSQTMGHDKMYWYQQDPGMELHLIHYSYGVNSTEKGDLSSESTVSRIRTEHFPLTLESARPSHTSQYLCASRRDRGLNSPLHFGNGTRLTVT.

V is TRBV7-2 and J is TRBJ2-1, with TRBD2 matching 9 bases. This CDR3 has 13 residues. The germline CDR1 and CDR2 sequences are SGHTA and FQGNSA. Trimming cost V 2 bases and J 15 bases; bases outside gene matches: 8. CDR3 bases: TGTGCCAGCAGCTTATACAGGCGGGGGGGCACGTTCTTC. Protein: CASSLYRRGGTFF.

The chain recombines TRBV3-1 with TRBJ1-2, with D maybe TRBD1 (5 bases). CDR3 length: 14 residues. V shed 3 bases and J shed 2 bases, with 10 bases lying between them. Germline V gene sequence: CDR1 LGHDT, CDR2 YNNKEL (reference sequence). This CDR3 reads CASSQGDSNYGYTF. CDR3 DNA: TGTGCCAGCAGCCAGGGGGATAGCAACTATGGCTACACCTTC. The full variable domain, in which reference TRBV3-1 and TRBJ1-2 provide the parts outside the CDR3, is DTAVSQTPKYLVTQMGNDKSIKCEQNLGHDTMYWYKQDSKKFLKIMFSYNNKELIINETVPNRFSPKSPDKAHLNLHINSLELGDSAVYFCASSQGDSNYGYTFGSGTRLTVV.

The CDR3 sequence: CASSLSRTANEKLFF. The CDR3 coding sequence is TGTGCCAGCAGCCTATCCAGGACAGCTAATGAAAAACTGTTTTTT. The V gene is TRBV7-9, the J gene TRBJ1-4, with D possibly TRBD1 on 6 matching bases. The length of the CDR3 is 15 residues. Germline V gene lookup returns CDR1 SEHNR and CDR2 FQNEAQ (reference sequence). V shed 5 bases and J shed 3 bases, with 13 bases lying between them.

The CDR3 loop is CSAIGNTEAFF. The CDR3 DNA reads as TGCAGTGCGATCGGAAACACTGAAGCTTTCTTT. The gene calls are TRBV20-1 and TRBJ1-1; D is unclear. Per the germline V gene, CDR1 is DFQATT and CDR2 is SNEGSKA (reference sequence). V was cut by 6 bases and J by 2 bases, with 7 bases left in between. The CDR3 is 11 residues long.

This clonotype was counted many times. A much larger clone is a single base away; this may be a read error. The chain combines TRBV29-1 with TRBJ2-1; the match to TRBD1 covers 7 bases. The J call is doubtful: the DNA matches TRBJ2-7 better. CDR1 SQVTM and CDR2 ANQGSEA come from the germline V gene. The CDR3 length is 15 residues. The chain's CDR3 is CSVEGWDSPYNEQYF. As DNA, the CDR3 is TGCAGCGTTGAAGGGTGGGACAGCCCCTACAATGAGCAGTACTTC.

Here the CDR3 reads CSAPRDPWTDTQYF. The CDR3 DNA reads as TGCAGCGCTCCACGGGACCCTTGGACAGATACGCAGTATTTT. The gene calls are TRBV20-1 and TRBJ2-3, with D perhaps being TRBD1 or TRBD2 (5 bases each). Germline V CDR1 and CDR2: DFQATT, SNEGSKA (reference sequence). The CDR3 totals 14 residues.

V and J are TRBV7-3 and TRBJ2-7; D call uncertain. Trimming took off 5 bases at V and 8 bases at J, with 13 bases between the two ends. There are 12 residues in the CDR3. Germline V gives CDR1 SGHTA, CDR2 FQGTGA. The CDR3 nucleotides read TGTGCCAGCAGCATAAGCCTCAATAAGCAGTACTTC. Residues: CASSISLNKQYF.

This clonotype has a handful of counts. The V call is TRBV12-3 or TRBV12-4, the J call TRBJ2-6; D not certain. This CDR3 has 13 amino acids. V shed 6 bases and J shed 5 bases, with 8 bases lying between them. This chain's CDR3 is CASSPTRANVLTF. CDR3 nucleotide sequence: TGTGCCAGCAGCCCGACGAGGGCCAACGTCCTGACTTTC.

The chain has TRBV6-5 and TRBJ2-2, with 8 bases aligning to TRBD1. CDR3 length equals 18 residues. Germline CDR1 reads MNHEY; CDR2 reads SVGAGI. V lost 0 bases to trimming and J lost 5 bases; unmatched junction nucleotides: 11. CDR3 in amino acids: CASSYSYPGQGRTGELFF. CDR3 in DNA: TGTGCCAGCAGTTACTCTTACCCCGGACAGGGACGAACCGGGGAGCTGTTTTTT.

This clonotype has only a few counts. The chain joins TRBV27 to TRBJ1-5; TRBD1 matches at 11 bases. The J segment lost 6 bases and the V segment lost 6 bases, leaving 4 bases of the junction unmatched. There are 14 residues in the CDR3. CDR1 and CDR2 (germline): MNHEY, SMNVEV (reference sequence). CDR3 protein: CASSWDRGSQPQHF. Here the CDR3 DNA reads TGTGCCAGCAGCTGGGACAGGGGGTCTCAGCCCCAGCATTTT.

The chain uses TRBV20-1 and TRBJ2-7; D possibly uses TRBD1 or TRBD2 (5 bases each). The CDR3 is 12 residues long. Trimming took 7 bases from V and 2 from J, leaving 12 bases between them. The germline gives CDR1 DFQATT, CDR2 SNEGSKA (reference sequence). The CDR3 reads CSVSGGTYEQYF. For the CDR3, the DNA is TGCAGTGTTAGTGGGGGTACCTACGAGCAGTACTTC.

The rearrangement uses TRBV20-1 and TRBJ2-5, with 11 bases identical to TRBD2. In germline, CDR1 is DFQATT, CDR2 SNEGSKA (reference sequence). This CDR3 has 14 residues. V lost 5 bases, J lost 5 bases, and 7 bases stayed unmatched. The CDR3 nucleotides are TGCAGTGCTGTTAGCGGGGGGGTGGCGGAGACCCAGTACTTC. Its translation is CSAVSGGVAETQYF.

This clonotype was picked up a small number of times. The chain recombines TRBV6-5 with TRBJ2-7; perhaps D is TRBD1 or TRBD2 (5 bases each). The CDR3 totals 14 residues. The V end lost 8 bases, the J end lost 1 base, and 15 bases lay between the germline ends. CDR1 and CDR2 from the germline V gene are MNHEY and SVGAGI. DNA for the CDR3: TGTGCCAGCCTGAAGAGGGGTCGGTCCTACGAGCAGTACTTC. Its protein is CASLKRGRSYEQYF.

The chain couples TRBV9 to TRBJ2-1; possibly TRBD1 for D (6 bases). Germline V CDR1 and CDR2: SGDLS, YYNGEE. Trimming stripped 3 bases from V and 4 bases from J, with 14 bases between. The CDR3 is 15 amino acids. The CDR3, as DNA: TGTGCCAGCAGCGATATACAGGGCCTATACAATGAGCAGTTCTTC. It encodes CASSDIQGLYNEQFF.

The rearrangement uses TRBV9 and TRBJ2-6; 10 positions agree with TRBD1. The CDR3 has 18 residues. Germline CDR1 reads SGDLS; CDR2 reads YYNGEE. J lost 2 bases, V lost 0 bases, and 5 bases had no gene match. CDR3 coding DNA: TGTGCCAGCAGCGTAGAAGGGACAGGGGTTCCTGGGGCCAACGTCCTGACTTTC. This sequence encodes CASSVEGTGVPGANVLTF.

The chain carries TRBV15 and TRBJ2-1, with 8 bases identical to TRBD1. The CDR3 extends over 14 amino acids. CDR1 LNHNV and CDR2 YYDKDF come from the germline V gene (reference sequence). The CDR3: CASAPGTGGNEQFF. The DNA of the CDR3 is TGTGCATCTGCCCCCGGGACAGGAGGGAATGAGCAGTTCTTC.

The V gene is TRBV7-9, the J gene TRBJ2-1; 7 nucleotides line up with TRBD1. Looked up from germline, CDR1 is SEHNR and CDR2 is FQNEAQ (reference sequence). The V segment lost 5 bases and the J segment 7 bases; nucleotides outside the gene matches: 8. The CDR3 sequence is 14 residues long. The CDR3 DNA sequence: TGTGCCAGCAGCCGAGGGGGACAGAGTAATGAGCAGTTCTTC. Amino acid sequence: CASSRGGQSNEQFF.

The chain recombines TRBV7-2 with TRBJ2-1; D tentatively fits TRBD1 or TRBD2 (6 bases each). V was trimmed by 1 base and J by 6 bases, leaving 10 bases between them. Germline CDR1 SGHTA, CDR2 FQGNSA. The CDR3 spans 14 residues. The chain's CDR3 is CASSLGGAGNEQFF. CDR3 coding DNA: TGTGCCAGCAGCTTAGGGGGGGCCGGCAATGAGCAGTTCTTC.